The subject of this entry is one T cell receptor beta chain. The antigen is not known. The entry originates in a study of Ad26.COV2.S vaccination and SARS-CoV-2 variants. Study context: The study gave Ad26.COV2.S intramuscularly, once or twice 56 days apart. Study-wide points: Measurements of TCR breadth and depth may have given underestimates of the total T cell responses. Considerable breadth of spike-specific CD8+ and CD4+ T cell responses has reportedly been documented following vaccination.

This table comes from immunoSEQ multiplex PCR, and its TCRdb copy is limited to in-frame clones, with some not included. The sample lists 380,000 or so clones; approximately 90% were seen once. Trimming removed 8 bases from V and 3 bases from J, with 17 bases in between. The CDR3 totals 14 residues. Germline values: CDR1 SNHLY, CDR2 FYNNEI. Documented treatment: approximately 18 received Ad26.COV2.S at low or high dose, single or two shots; about five received placebo; per-sample allocation not given. Repertoires come from day 63 after the first vaccine or placebo injection. It was an adult aged 18-55 years in Boston who was the donor.

Sequencing used peripheral blood, obtained in a trial of Ad26.COV2.S vaccine versus placebo. The V and J genes are TRBV2 and TRBJ2-7, with a tentative D call TRBD1 (5 bases). The receptor was isolated from a person aged 18-60 years who received the Ad26.COV2.S COVID-19 vaccine or a placebo. In DNA form, the CDR3 reads TGTGCCAGCTGTACCGACAGTAGTAGCTACGAGCAGTACTTC. The encoded protein is CASCTDSSSYEQYF.